The 2 T cell receptor beta chains below come from one sample, sequenced in a study of blood T cell repertoires in COVID-19 (dated by TCRdb to the early 2020s). Libraries were constructed by the immunoSEQ multiplex PCR assay. TCRdb retrieved this table from immuneACCESS and kept in-frame rearrangements only. Not all clones are present; in checked studies, unresolved V genes account for under half, and no reason is known for the remainder. This sample is represented by some 65,000 clones; under 95% of them were singletons. The ten biggest clones cover about 3% of the sample. Sequenced material: peripheral blood. These TCRs come from a man aged 70 or older with active COVID-19.

This clone was seen a few times. The chain couples TRBV10-3 to TRBJ1-4; no clear D gene. The V gene lost 0 bases and the J gene lost 0 bases, with 11 bases spanning the gap. This CDR3 is built from 17 residues. In germline, CDR1 is ENHRY, CDR2 SYGVKD. CDR3 nucleotides: TGTGCCATCAGTGAGTCGCCAGGAGGGTCAACTAATGAAAAACTGTTTTTT. This codes for CAISESPGGSTNEKLFF.

V is TRBV10-3 and J is TRBJ2-3; 10 positions match TRBD2. From germline, CDR1 is ENHRY and CDR2 SYGVKD. V lost 6 bases, J lost 4 bases, and 10 bases stayed unmatched. The CDR3 runs to 16 residues. Written as DNA, the CDR3 is TGTGCCATCAGGGGTGATCGAGCGGGGGGGGCAGATACGCAGTATTTT. Its translation is CAIRGDRAGGADTQYF.